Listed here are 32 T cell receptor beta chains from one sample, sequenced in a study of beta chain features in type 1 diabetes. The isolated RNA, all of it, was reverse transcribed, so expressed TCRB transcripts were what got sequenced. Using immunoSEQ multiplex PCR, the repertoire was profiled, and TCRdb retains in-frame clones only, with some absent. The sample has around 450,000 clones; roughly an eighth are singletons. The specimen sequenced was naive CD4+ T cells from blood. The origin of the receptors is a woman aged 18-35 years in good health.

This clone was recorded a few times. This CDR3 is CASSLGTSGRVLDTQYF. CDR3 in DNA: TGTGCCAGCAGCTTAGGGACTAGCGGGAGAGTTCTGGATACGCAGTATTTT. V is TRBV7-9 and J is TRBJ2-3; 13 bases match TRBD2. CDR3 length: 17 amino acids. With V trimmed by 1 base and J by 6 bases, 7 bases remained unmatched. From germline, CDR1 is SEHNR and CDR2 FQNEAQ (reference sequence).

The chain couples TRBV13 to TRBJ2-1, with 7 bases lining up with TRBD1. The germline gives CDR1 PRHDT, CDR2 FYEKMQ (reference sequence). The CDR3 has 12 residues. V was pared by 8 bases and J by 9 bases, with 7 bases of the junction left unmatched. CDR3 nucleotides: TGTGCCAGCGGGGGCAGGGGGACTGAGCAGTTCTTC. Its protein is CASGGRGTEQFF.

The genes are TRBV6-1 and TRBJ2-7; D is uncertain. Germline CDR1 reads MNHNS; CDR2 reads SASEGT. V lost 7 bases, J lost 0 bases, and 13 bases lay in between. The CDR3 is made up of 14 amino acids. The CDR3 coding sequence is TGTGCCAGCAAGGAAGGAATTCTCTCCTACGAGCAGTACGTC. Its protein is CASKEGILSYEQYV.

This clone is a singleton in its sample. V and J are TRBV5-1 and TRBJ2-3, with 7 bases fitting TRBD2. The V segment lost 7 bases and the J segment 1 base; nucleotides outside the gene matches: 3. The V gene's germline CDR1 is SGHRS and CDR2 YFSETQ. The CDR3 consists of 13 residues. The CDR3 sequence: CASGTSGTDTQYF. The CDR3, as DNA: TGCGCCAGCGGCACTAGCGGCACAGATACGCAGTATTTT.

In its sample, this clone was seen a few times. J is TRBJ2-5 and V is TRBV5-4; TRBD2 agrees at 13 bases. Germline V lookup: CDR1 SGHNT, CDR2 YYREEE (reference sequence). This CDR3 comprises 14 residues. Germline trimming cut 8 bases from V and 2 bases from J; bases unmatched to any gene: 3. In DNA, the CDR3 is TGTGCCAGTCGGACTAGCGGGGGACAAGAGACCCAGTACTTC. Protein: CASRTSGGQETQYF.

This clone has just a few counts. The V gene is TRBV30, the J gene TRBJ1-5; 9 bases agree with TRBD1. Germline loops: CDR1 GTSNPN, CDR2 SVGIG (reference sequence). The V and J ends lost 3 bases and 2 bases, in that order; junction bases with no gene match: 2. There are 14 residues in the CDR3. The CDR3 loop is CAWRTGGGNQPQHF. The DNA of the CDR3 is TGTGCCTGGAGGACAGGGGGAGGCAATCAGCCCCAGCATTTT.

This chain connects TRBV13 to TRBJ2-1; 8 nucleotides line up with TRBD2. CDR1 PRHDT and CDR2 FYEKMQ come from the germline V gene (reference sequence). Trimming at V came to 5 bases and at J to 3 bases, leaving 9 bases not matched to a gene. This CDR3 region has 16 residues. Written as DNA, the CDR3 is TGTGCCAGCAGCCACCTACTGCGGGAGGTCTACAATGAGCAGTTCTTC. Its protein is CASSHLLREVYNEQFF.

The CDR3 here is CASSQGQNNSPLHF. Written as DNA, the CDR3 is TGTGCCAGCAGTCAGGGACAGAATAATTCACCCCTCCACTTT. J is TRBJ1-6 and V is TRBV27; 7 bases agree with TRBD1. V was pared by 5 bases and J by 5 bases, with 3 bases of the junction left unmatched. The germline V gene encodes CDR1 MNHEY and CDR2 SMNVEV (reference sequence). There are 14 residues in the CDR3.

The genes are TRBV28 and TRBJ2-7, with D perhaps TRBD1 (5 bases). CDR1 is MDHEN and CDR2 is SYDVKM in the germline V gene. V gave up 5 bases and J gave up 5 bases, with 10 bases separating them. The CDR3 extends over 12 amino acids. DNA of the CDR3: TGTGCCAGCAGTCAACAGGATGACGAGCAGTACTTC. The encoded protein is CASSQQDDEQYF.

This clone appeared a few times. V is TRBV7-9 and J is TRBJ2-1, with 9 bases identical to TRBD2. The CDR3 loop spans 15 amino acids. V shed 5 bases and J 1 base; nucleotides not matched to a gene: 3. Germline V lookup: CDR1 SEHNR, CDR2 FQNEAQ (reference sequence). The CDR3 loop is CASSHSGRSYNEQFF. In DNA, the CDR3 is TGTGCCAGCAGCCACAGCGGGAGGTCCTACAATGAGCAGTTCTTC.

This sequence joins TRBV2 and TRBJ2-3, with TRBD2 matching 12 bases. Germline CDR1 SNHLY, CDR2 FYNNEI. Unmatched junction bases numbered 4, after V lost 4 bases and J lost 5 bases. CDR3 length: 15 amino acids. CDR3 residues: CASSASSGRGDTQYF. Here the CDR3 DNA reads TGTGCCAGCAGTGCTTCTAGCGGGAGGGGAGATACGCAGTATTTT.

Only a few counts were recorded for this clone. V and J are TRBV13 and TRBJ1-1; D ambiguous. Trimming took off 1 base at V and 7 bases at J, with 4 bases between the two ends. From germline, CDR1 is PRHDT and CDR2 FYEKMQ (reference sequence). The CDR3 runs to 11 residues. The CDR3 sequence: CASSLEGEAFF. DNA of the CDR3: TGTGCCAGCAGCTTAGAGGGTGAAGCTTTCTTT. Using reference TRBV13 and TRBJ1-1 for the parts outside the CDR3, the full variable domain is AAGVIQSPRHLIKEKRETATLKCYPIPRHDTVYWYQQGPGQDPQFLISFYEKMQSDKGSIPDRFSAQQFSDYHSELNMSSLELGDSALYFCASSLEGEAFFGQGTRLTVV.

CDR3 sequence (DNA): TGTGCCAGCAGCTTGTCGGTGCTATCCTCGATAGATACGCAGTATTTT. This translates into CASSLSVLSSIDTQYF. This rearrangement joins TRBV5-4 to TRBJ2-3, with D uncertain. Per germline, CDR1 SGHNT and CDR2 YYREEE (reference sequence). The length of the CDR3 is 16 residues. Between the trimmed V and J ends, which lost 1 base and 5 bases, there was a span of 17 bases.

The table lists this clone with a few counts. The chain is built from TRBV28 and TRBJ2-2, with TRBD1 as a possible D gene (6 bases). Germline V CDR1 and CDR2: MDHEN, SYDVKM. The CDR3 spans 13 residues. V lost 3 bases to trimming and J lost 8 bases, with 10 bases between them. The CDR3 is CASSLVQGGELFF. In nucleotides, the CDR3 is TGTGCCAGCAGTTTGGTACAGGGTGGGGAGCTGTTTTTT.

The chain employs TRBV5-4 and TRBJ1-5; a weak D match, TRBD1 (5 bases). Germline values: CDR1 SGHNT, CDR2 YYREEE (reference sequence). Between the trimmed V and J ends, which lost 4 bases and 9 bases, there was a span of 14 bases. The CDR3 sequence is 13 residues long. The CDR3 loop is CASSTQGERPQHF. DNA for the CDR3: TGTGCCAGCAGCACCCAGGGAGAACGGCCCCAGCATTTT.

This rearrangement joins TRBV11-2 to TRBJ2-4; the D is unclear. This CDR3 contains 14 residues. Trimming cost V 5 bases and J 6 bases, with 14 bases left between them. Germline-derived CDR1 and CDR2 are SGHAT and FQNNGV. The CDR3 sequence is CASSLVPDRNIQYF. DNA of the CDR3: TGTGCCAGCAGCCTAGTCCCTGACCGAAACATTCAGTACTTC.

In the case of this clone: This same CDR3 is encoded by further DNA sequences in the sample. CDR3 protein: CAWSGGRRTDTQYF. The CDR3 DNA reads TGTGCCTGGAGTGGGGGCAGGCGCACAGATACGCAGTATTTT. The J gene is TRBJ2-3, the V gene TRBV30, with D tentatively TRBD1 (5 bases). Trimming cost V 1 base and J 1 base, with 9 bases left between them. The CDR3 is 14 residues long. Germline V lookup: CDR1 GTSNPN, CDR2 SVGIG (reference sequence).

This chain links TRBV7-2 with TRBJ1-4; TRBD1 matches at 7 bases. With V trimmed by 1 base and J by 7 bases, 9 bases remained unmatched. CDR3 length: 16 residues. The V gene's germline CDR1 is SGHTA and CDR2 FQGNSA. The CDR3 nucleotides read TGTGCCAGCAGCTTAGAAGGGACAGTCAGGGGTGAAAAACTGTTTTTT. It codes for CASSLEGTVRGEKLFF.

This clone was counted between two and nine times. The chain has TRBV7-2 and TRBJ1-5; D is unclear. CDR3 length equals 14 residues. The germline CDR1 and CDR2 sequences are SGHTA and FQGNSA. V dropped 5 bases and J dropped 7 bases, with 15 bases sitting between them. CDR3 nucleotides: TGTGCCAGCAGCCCCGAGGGTAGCAGCCAGCCCCAGCATTTT. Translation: CASSPEGSSQPQHF.

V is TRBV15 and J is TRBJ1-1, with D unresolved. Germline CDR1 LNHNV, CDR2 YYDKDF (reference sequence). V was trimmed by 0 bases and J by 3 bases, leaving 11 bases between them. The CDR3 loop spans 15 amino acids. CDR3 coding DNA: TGTGCCACCAGCAGAGATACTTGGGGATACACTGAAGCTTTCTTT. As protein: CATSRDTWGYTEAFF. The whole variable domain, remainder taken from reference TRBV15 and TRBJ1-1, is DAMVIQNPRYQVTQFGKPVTLSCSQTLNHNVMYWYQQKSSQAPKLLFHYYDKDFNNEADTPDNFQSRRPNTSFCFLDIRSPGLGDTAMYLCATSRDTWGYTEAFFGQGTRLTVV.

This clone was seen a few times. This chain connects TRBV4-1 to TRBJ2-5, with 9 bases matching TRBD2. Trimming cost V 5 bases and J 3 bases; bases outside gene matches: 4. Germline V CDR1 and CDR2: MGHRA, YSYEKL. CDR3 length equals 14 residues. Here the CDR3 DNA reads TGCGCCAGCAGCGCGGGGGGGCTGAAAGAGACCCAGTACTTC. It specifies CASSAGGLKETQYF.

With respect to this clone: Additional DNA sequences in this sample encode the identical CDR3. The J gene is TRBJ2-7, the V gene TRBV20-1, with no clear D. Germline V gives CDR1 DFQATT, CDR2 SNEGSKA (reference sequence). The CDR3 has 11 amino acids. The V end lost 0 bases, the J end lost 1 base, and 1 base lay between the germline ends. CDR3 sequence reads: CSARDSYEQYV. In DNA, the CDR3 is TGCAGTGCTAGAGATTCCTACGAGCAGTACGTC.

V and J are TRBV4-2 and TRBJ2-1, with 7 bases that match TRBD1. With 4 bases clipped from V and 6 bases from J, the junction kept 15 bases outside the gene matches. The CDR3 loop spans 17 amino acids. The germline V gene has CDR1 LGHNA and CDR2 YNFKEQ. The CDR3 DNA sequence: TGTGCCAGCAGCCGCAGGGCCACCGGGACAGAGGGCAATGAGCAGTTCTTC. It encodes CASSRRATGTEGNEQFF.

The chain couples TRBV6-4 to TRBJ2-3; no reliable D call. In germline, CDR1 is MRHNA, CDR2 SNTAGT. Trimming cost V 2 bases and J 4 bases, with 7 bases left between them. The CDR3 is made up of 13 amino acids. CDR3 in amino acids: CASSDVYSDTQYF. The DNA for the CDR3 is TGTGCCAGCAGTGACGTCTATTCAGATACGCAGTATTTT.

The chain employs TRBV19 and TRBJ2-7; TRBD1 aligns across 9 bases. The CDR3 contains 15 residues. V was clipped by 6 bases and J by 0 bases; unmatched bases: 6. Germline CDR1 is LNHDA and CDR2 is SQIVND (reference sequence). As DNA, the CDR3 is TGTGCCAGTAGCAGGGGGACAGGGAGCTCCTACGAGCAGTACTTC. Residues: CASSRGTGSSYEQYF.

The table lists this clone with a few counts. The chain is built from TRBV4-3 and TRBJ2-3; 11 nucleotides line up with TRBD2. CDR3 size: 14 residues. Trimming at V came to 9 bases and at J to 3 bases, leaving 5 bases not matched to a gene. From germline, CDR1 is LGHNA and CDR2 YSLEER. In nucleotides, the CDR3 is TGCGCCAGAAAGAGGACTAGCGGGACAGATACGCAGTATTTT. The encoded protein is CARKRTSGTDTQYF.

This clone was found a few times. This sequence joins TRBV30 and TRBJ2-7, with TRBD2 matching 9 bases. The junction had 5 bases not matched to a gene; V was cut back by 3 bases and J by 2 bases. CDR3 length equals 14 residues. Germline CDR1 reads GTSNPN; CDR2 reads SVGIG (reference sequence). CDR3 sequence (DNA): TGTGCCTGGAGGCGGGGGGGTCTTCCCTACGAGCAGTACTTC. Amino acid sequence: CAWRRGGLPYEQYF. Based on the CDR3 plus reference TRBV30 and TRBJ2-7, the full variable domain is SQTIHQWPATLVQPVGSPLSLECTVEGTSNPNLYWYRQAAGRGLQLLFYSVGIGQISSEVPQNLSASRPQDRQFILSSKKLLLSDSGFYLCAWRRGGLPYEQYFGPGTRLTVT.

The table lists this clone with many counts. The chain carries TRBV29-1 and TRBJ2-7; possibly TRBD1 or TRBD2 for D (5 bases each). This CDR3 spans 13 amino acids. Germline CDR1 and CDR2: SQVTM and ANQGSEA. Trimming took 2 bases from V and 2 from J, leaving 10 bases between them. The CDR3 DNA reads TGCAGCGTTGAAACCCAGGGACCCTACGAGCAGTACTTC. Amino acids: CSVETQGPYEQYF.

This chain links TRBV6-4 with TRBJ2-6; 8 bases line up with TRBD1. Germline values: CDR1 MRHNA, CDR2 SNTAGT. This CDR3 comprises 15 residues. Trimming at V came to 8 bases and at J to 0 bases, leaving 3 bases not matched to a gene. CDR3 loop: CASGGQGSGANVLTF. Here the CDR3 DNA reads TGTGCCAGCGGTGGACAGGGCTCTGGGGCCAACGTCCTGACTTTC.

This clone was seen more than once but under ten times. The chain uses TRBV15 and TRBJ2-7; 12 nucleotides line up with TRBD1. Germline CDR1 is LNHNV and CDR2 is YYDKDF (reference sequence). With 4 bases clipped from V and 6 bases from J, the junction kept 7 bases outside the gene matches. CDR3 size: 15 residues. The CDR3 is CATSKAGTGGPEQYF. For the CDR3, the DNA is TGTGCCACCAGCAAAGCTGGGACAGGGGGCCCCGAGCAGTACTTC.

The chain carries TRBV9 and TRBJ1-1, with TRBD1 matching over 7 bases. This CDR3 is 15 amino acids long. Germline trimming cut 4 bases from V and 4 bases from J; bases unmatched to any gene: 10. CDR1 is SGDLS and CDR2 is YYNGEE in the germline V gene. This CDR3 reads CASSSRQGVSTEAFF. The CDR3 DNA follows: TGTGCCAGCAGCTCCCGACAGGGCGTAAGCACTGAAGCTTTCTTT.

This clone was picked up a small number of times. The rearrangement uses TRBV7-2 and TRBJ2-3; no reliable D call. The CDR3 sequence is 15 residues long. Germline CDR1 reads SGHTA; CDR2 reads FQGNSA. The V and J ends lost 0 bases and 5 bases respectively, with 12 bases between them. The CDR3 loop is CASSLASGVGDTQYF. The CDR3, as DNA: TGTGCCAGCAGCTTAGCGTCTGGGGTTGGAGATACGCAGTATTTT.